This TCR beta chain was captured by sequencing in a study of CD8+ T cells in alopecia areata. Notes on the study in general: Higher clonality than in normal scalp was seen in lesional scalp, especially alopecia totalis/universalis.

Remarks on this clone: Its antigen is unknown.

Sequencing relied on a cDNA template that was reverse transcribed from extracted RNA. The data were produced by immunoSEQ multiplex PCR, yet TCRdb's version contains in-frame clones alone and is incomplete. Of 55,000 to 70,000 clones listed, around 49% are singletons. The V and J ends lost 3 bases and 8 bases respectively, with 14 bases between them. Germline loops: CDR1 ENHRY, CDR2 SYGVKD. The CDR3 runs to 14 residues. Sequenced material: CD8+ T cells sorted from blood, taken at week 0. The origin of this receptor is a human donor with alopecia areata. The rearrangement joins TRBV10-3 to TRBJ2-1; unclear D gene. The CDR3 region is CAISDSGPAHEQFF. In nucleotides, the CDR3 is TGTGCCATCAGTGACTCCGGACCAGCCCATGAGCAGTTCTTC.